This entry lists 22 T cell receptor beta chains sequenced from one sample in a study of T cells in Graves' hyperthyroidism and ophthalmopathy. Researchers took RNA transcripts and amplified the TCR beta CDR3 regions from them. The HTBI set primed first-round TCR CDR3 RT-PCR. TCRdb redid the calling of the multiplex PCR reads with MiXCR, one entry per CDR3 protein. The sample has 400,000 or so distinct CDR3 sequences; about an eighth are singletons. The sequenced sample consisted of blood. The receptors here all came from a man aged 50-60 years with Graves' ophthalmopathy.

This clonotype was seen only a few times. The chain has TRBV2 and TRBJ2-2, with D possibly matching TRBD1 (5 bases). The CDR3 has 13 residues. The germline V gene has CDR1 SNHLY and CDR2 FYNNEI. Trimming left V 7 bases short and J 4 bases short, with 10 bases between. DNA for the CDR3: TGTGCCAGCACCGAAAGGGGCACCGGGGAGCTGTTTTTT. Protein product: CASTERGTGELFF.

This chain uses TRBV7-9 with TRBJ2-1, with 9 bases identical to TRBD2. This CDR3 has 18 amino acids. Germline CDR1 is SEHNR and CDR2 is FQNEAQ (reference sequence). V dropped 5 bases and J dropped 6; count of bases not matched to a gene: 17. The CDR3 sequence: CASSAGPLAGTPRNEQFF. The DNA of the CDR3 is TGTGCCAGCAGCGCAGGTCCCCTAGCGGGAACCCCTCGCAATGAGCAGTTCTTC.

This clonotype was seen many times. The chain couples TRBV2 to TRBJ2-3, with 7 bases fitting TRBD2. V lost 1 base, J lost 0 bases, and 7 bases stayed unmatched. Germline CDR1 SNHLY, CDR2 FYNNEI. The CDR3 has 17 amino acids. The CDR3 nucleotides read TGTGCCAGCAGTGAAGTGTTAGGCGGGGGTAGCACAGATACGCAGTATTTT. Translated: CASSEVLGGGSTDTQYF. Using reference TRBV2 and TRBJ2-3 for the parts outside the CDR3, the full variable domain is EPEVTQTPSHQVTQMGQEVILRCVPISNHLYFYWYRQILGQKVEFLVSFYNNEISEKSEIFDDQFSVERPDGSNFTLKIRSTKLEDSAMYFCASSEVLGGGSTDTQYFGPGTRLTVL.

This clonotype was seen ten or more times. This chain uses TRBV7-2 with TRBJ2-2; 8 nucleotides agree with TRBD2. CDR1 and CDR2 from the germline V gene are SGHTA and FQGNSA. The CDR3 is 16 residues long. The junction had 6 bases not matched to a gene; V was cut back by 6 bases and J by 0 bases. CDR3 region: CASRLTSGANTGELFF. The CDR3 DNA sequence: TGTGCCAGCAGACTCACTAGCGGCGCGAACACCGGGGAGCTGTTTTTT.

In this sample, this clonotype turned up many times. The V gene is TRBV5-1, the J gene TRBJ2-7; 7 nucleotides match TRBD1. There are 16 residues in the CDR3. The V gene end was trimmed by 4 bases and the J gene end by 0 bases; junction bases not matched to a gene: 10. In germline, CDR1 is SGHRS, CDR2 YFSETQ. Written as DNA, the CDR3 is TGCGCCAGCAGCCAAAAAACAGGGGCCCTCTCCTACGAGCAGTACTTC. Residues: CASSQKTGALSYEQYF. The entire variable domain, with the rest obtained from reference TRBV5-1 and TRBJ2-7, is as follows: KAGVTQTPRYLIKTRGQQVTLSCSPISGHRSVSWYQQTPGQGLQFLFEYFSETQRNKGNFPGRFSGRQFSNSRSEMNVSTLELGDSALYLCASSQKTGALSYEQYFGPGTRLTVT.

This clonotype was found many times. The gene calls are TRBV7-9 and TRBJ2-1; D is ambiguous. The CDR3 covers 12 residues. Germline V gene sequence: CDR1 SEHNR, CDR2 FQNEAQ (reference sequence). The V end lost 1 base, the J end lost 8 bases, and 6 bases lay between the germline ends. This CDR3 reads CASSLVVYEQFF. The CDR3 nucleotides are TGTGCCAGCAGCTTAGTTGTCTATGAGCAGTTCTTC.

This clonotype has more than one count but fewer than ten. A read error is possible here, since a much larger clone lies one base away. DNA of the CDR3: TGTGCCAGCAGCTTAAGCGTAGCGAGGTACAATGAGCAGTTCTTC. This translates into CASSLSVARYNEQFF. The chain uses TRBV11-2 and TRBJ2-1; possibly TRBD2 for D (5 bases). V lost 2 bases to trimming and J lost 4 bases, with 12 bases between them. CDR1 and CDR2 from the germline V gene are SGHAT and FQNNGV. The length of the CDR3 is 15 residues.

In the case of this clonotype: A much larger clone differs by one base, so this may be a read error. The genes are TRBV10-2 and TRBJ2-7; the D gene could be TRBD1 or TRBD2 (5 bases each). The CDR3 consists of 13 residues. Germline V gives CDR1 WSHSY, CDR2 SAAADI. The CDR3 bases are TGCGCCAGCAGGGTTGGGGGAACCTACGAGCAGTGCTTC. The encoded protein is CASRVGGTYEQCF.

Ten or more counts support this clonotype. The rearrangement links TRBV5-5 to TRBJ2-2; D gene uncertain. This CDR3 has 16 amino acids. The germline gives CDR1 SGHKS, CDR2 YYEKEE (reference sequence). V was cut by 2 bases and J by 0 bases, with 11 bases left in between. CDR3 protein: CASSFSRVTNTGELFF. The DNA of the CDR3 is TGTGCCAGCAGCTTCTCTAGGGTCACGAACACCGGGGAGCTGTTTTTT.

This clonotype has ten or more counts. The CDR3 is CASSLGNVQETQYF. DNA of the CDR3: TGTGCCAGCAGTTTGGGGAATGTGCAAGAGACCCAGTACTTC. The chain combines TRBV12-3 or TRBV12-4 with TRBJ2-5; D ambiguous. The CDR3 is made up of 14 amino acids. The germline V and J ends were trimmed by 3 bases and 2 bases, with 10 bases remaining between them.

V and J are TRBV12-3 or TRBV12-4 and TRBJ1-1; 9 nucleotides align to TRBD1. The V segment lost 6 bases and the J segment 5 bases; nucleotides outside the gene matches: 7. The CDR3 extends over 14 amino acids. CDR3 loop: CASRLQGAWTEAFF. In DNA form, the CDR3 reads TGTGCCAGCAGACTACAGGGGGCATGGACTGAAGCTTTCTTT.

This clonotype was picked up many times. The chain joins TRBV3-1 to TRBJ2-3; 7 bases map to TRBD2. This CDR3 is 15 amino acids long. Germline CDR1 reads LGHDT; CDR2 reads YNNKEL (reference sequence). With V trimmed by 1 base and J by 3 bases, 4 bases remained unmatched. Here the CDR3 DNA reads TGTGCCAGCAGCCAAGGCTCGGGGGGAACAGATACGCAGTATTTT. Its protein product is CASSQGSGGTDTQYF.

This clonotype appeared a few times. The DNA for the CDR3 is TGTGCCAGCAGTTTTAAAGGGTACGGCTACACCTTC. Residues: CASSFKGYGYTF. This chain joins TRBV28 and TRBJ1-2, with unresolved D. V was trimmed by 3 bases and J by 8 bases, leaving 10 bases between them. CDR1 MDHEN and CDR2 SYDVKM come from the germline V gene. CDR3 size: 12 residues.

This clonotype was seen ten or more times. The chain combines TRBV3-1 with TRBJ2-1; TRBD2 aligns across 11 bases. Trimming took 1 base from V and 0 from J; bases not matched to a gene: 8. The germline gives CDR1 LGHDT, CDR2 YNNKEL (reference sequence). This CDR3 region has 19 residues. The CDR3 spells CASSQGSLAGGRSYNEQFF. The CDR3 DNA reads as TGTGCCAGCAGCCAAGGATCGCTAGCGGGAGGCCGCTCCTACAATGAGCAGTTCTTC.

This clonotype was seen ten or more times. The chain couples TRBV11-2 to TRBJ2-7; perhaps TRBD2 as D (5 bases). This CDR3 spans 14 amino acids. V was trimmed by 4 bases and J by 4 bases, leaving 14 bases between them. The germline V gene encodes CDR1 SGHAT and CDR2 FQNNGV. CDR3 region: CASSYPGRSYEQYF. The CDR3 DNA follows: TGTGCCAGCAGCTACCCGGGGAGAAGTTACGAGCAGTACTTC.

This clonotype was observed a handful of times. In DNA, the CDR3 is TGCGCCAGCAGCGGGGGGACAGGGAGGTCCACTGAAGCTTTCTTT. Amino acid sequence: CASSGGTGRSTEAFF. This chain connects TRBV5-1 to TRBJ1-1; 9 nucleotides align to TRBD1. The germline gives CDR1 SGHRS, CDR2 YFSETQ. This CDR3 contains 15 residues. After removal of 4 bases from V and 4 bases from J, the junction contained 8 bases not matched to a gene.

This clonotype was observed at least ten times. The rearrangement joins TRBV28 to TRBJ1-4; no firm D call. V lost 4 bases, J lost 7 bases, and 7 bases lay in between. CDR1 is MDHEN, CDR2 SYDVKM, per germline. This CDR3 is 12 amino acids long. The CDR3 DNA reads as TGTGCCAGCAGTTCGGACGGTGAAAAACTGTTTTTT. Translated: CASSSDGEKLFF.

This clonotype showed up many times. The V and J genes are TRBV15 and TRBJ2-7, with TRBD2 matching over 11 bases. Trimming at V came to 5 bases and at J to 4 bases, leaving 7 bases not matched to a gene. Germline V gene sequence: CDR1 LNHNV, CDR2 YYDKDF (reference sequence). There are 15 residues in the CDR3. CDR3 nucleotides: TGTGCCACCAGCGGGGGACTAGCGGACCCATACGAGCAGTACTTC. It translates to CATSGGLADPYEQYF.

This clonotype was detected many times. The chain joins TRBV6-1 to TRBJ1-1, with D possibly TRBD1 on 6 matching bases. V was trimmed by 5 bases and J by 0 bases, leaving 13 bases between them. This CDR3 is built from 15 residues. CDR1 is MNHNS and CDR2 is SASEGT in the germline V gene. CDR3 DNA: TGTGCCAGCAGTCCCCGGGGGGCCGTGAACACTGAAGCTTTCTTT. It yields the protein CASSPRGAVNTEAFF.

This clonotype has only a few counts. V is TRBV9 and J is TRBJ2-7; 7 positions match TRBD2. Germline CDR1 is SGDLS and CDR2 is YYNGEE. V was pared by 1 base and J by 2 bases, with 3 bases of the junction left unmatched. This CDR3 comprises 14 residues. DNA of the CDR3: TGTGCCAGCAGCGTACTAGCGGAAACCTACGAGCAGTACTTC. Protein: CASSVLAETYEQYF.

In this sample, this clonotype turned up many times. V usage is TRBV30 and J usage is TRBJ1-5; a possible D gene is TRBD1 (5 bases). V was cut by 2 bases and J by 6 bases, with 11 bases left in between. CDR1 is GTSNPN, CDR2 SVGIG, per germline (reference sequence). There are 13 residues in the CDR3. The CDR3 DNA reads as TGTGCCTGGAGTCCGCGAAGGGGTCAGCCCCAGCATTTT. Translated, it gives CAWSPRRGQPQHF.

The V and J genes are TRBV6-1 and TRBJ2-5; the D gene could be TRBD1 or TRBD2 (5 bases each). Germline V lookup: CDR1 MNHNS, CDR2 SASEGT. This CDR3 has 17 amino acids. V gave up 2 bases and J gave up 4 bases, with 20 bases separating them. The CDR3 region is CASSELGDLELVETQYF. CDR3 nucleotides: TGTGCCAGCAGTGAATTGGGGGATCTCGAGCTTGTAGAGACCCAGTACTTC.